The present T cell receptor (beta chain) was sequenced within a study of T cells in Graves' hyperthyroidism and ophthalmopathy. General study results and limits: Most thyroid clonotypes that were expanded above 0.001 also turned up in blood. Progression to ophthalmopathy was predicted a median of about 6.6 months early.

TCR beta CDR3 regions were amplified from RNA transcripts. An initial round of RT-PCR targeting the TCR CDR3 relied on the HTBI primer set. A single record per CDR3 protein comes from TCRdb applying MiXCR to the multiplex PCR reads. The sample contains about 360,000 distinct CDR3 sequences, under 15% of which appear only once. The CDR3 spans 16 residues. The germline CDR1 and CDR2 sequences are SGHVT and SQSDAQ. About this clonotype: Its antigen is not identified. Sequence at one end of the junction differs from germline and may be a read error.

Uncontrolled infections, other autoimmune diseases, pregnancy or lactation led to exclusion of patients. V usage is TRBV7-4 and J usage is TRBJ1-1; weak D call: TRBD1 (6 bases). The source material was blood. The clonotype comes from a woman aged 18-29 years with Graves' hyperthyroidism. CDR3 DNA sequence: TGTGCCAGCAGCCTAGTGAGGGAGGGGGGGTCCACTAAAGCTTTCTTT. Amino acid sequence: CASSLVREGGSTKAFF.